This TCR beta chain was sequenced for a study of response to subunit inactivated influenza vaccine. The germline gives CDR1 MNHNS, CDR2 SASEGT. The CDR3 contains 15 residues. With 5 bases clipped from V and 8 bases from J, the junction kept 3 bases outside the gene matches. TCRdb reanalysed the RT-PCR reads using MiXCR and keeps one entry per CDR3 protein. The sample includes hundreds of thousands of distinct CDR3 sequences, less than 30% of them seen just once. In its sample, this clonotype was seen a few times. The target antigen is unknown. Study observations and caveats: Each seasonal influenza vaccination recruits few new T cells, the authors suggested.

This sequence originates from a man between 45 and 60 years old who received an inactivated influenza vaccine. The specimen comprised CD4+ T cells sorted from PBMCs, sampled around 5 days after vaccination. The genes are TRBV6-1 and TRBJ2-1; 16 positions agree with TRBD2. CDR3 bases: TGTGCCAGCAGTCGGGGACTAGCGGGGGGGTATGAGCAGTTCTTC. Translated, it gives CASSRGLAGGYEQFF.